This T cell receptor (beta chain) was captured by sequencing in a study of cytomegalovirus exposure and HLA in healthy donors. Study-level points and caveats: Segments of the TCR beta V type were, in most cases, productive about 90% or about 30% of the time in an earlier analysis. Associated with cytomegalovirus, according to the listing, were approximately 160 TCR beta chains.

Primers for the PCR totalled 60 Vbeta and 13 Jbeta. Per the original methods: Approximately 11 million shared chains were among about 80 million unique TCR beta chains counted in a later analysis. Data came from immunoSEQ multiplex PCR; TCRdb stores just in-frame clones and leaves some out. That table furnishes V, J and clone size, whereas the DNA furnished D and trimming. The table lists roughly 180,000 clones, approximately 80% of them singletons. On this clone: Its target is not known.

This clonotype was obtained from a girl aged 10 to 17 in good health and CMV-seropositive. The sequencing sample was made of PBMCs.

CDR3 in DNA: TGTGCCACCAGCCCCCGGTCGGGCGGGACTGAAGCTTTCTTT. Translation: CATSPRSGGTEAFF. The V call is TRBV15, the J call TRBJ1-1; D uncertain. The germline V and J ends were trimmed by 5 bases and 5 bases, with 15 bases remaining between them. The CDR3 consists of 14 residues. Per the germline V gene, CDR1 is LNHNV and CDR2 is YYDKDF (reference sequence).